These 22 T cell receptor beta chains were all obtained from the same sample, sequenced in a study of T cells after yellow fever vaccination. TCRdb recomputed calls from the 5' RACE reads with MiXCR, one row per CDR3 protein. This repertoire shows a few hundred thousand distinct CDR3 sequences, around 21% found once; its top ten account for more than 13%. Sequenced material: PBMCs, taken 15 days after the yellow fever booster vaccination. These receptors were obtained from a man aged 30-40 years who received the YFV17D yellow fever vaccine.

There are a few counts of this clonotype. CDR3 amino acids: CSVSGQGEYF. In DNA, the CDR3 is TGCAGCGTTTCCGGACAGGGGGAGTATTTT. This rearrangement joins TRBV29-1 to TRBJ2-3; 10 bases are a match to TRBD1. The CDR3 sequence is 10 residues long. Per germline, CDR1 SQVTM and CDR2 ANQGSEA. Germline trimming cut 5 bases from V and 13 bases from J; bases unmatched to any gene: 3.

V is TRBV6-5 and J is TRBJ2-3; D is unresolved. This CDR3 region has 12 residues. V lost 6 bases and J 3 bases, leaving 7 bases between the germline ends. The V gene's germline CDR1 is MNHEY and CDR2 SVGAGI. This chain's CDR3 is CASRAFTDTQYF. CDR3 sequence (DNA): TGTGCCAGCAGAGCATTTACAGATACGCAGTATTTT.

The gene calls are TRBV18 and TRBJ2-2; D not certain. V gave up 3 bases and J gave up 1 base, with 9 bases separating them. The CDR3 length is 15 residues. CDR1 and CDR2 (germline): KGHSH, LQKENI. The CDR3 DNA follows: TGTGCCAGCTCACCCGAAGGGTTGAACACCGGGGAGCTGTTTTTT. It codes for CASSPEGLNTGELFF.

This chain links TRBV6-1 with TRBJ1-1; weak D call: TRBD1 (5 bases). The ends were cut back, 3 bases at V and 3 bases at J, with 11 bases in the middle. The CDR3 has 14 amino acids. Germline CDR1 MNHNS, CDR2 SASEGT. The CDR3 sequence is CASSEGTGDTEAFF. The CDR3, as DNA: TGTGCCAGCAGTGAGGGGACGGGGGACACTGAAGCTTTCTTT.

The chain's CDR3 is CASSWIGGGDTQYF. The CDR3 nucleotides read TGTGCCAGCAGCTGGATTGGGGGAGGGGATACGCAGTATTTT. V gene TRBV12-3 or TRBV12-4 combines with J gene TRBJ2-3; 7 nucleotides line up with TRBD2. The CDR3 sequence is 14 residues long. Trimming took 6 bases from V and 6 from J; bases not matched to a gene: 9.

Comments on this clonotype: An end of the junction does not agree with germline; a read error may underlie this. The chain joins TRBV7-7 to TRBJ2-1; D is possibly TRBD2 (5 bases). CDR3 length: 13 residues. Germline V CDR1 and CDR2: SSHAT, FNYEAQ (reference sequence). The CDR3: CVSSQGLYNEQFF. The CDR3 DNA is TGTGTCAGCAGCCAAGGACTGTACAATGAGCAGTTCTTC.

The V and J genes are TRBV29-1 and TRBJ2-1; TRBD1 matches 9 bases. The CDR3 totals 15 residues. Germline V lookup: CDR1 SQVTM, CDR2 ANQGSEA. After removal of 3 bases from V and 6 bases from J, the junction contained 9 bases not matched to a gene. The CDR3 loop reads CSVDWTGAIGNEQFF. DNA of the CDR3: TGCAGCGTTGACTGGACAGGGGCGATCGGCAATGAGCAGTTCTTC.

This clonotype has a count of ten or more. This chain connects TRBV4-2 to TRBJ2-7; no definite D call. The CDR3 contains 14 residues. V dropped 1 base and J dropped 1 base, with 8 bases sitting between them. CDR1 LGHNA and CDR2 YNFKEQ come from the germline V gene. The CDR3 nucleotides are TGTGCCAGCAGCCAAGCCCGTGCGTCCTACGAGCAGTACTTC. Protein sequence: CASSQARASYEQYF.

This clonotype was seen more than once but under ten times. The chain recombines TRBV21-1 with TRBJ2-7; the DNA was not used to check the table's D call, TRBD1. TRBV21-1 is designated a pseudogene. CDR3 length equals 15 residues. Here the CDR3 reads CASSKPGQGAYEQYF. CDR3 DNA sequence: TGTGCCAGCAGCAAGCCGGGACAGGGGGCCTACGAGCAGTACTTC.

The chain joins TRBV9 to TRBJ2-2; D is undetermined. V dropped 3 bases and J dropped 8 bases, with 14 bases sitting between them. This CDR3 region has 14 residues. Germline CDR1 is SGDLS and CDR2 is YYNGEE. The CDR3 coding sequence is TGTGCCAGCAGCGCCACAGTACCCACAGGGGAGCTGTTTTTT. It is translated as CASSATVPTGELFF.

This clonotype was detected a few times. The CDR3 DNA reads as TGTGCCAGCATCAGCGGGAGGGGCTCTGGGGCCAACGTCCTGACTTTC. It codes for CASISGRGSGANVLTF. This chain uses TRBV28 with TRBJ2-6; 10 nucleotides align to TRBD2. The CDR3 runs 16 residues. From germline, CDR1 is MDHEN and CDR2 SYDVKM. V gave up 7 bases and J gave up 0 bases; unmatched junction bases: 3. The full variable domain, completed using reference TRBV28 and TRBJ2-6, is DVKVTQSSRYLVKRTGEKVFLECVQDMDHENMFWYRQDPGLGLRLIYFSYDVKMKEKGDIPEGYSVSREKKERFSLILESASTNQTSMYLCASISGRGSGANVLTFGAGSRLTVL.

V and J are TRBV27 and TRBJ2-1, with 16 bases aligning to TRBD2. Unmatched junction bases numbered 18, after V lost 9 bases and J lost 7 bases. The CDR3 loop spans 19 amino acids. The germline gives CDR1 MNHEY, CDR2 SMNVEV (reference sequence). The chain's CDR3 is CASQTPGLAGGVLRNEQFF. DNA for the CDR3: TGTGCCAGTCAGACCCCGGGACTAGCGGGAGGGGTTTTGCGAAATGAGCAGTTCTTC.

This clonotype showed up just a few times. The chain combines TRBV6-2 or TRBV6-3 with TRBJ1-5, with D perhaps TRBD1 (5 bases). V lost 0 bases and J 3 bases, leaving 9 bases between the germline ends. The germline gives CDR1 MNHEY, CDR2 SVGEGT. The CDR3 runs to 15 residues. The CDR3 spells CASSYSMGVNQPQHF. CDR3 DNA: TGTGCCAGCAGTTACTCGATGGGGGTCAATCAGCCCCAGCATTTT.

The chain employs TRBV7-2 and TRBJ2-3, with a tentative D call TRBD2 (5 bases). CDR1 and CDR2 from the germline V gene are SGHTA and FQGNSA. CDR3 length: 15 amino acids. The V end was cut by 2 bases, the J end by 2 bases, with 11 bases between. CDR3 sequence reads: CASSLRPAATDTQYF. The CDR3 DNA reads TGTGCCAGCAGCTTAAGACCAGCGGCCACAGATACGCAGTATTTT.

The chain links TRBV10-3 to TRBJ1-5; TRBD1 matches 8 bases. CDR1 and CDR2 from the germline V gene are ENHRY and SYGVKD. The trim removed 6 bases at V and 6 bases at J, leaving 10 bases unmatched. The CDR3 contains 15 residues. CDR3: CAIRGDRGGVQPQHF. In nucleotides, the CDR3 is TGTGCCATCAGGGGTGACAGGGGAGGGGTTCAGCCCCAGCATTTT.

This clonotype was counted only a few times. V and J are TRBV5-1 and TRBJ2-1; 9 bases are a match to TRBD1. This CDR3 comprises 14 residues. V gave up 4 bases and J gave up 8 bases; unmatched junction bases: 7. Germline assignment: CDR1 SGHRS and CDR2 YFSETQ. The CDR3 sequence: CASSVDRGEDEQFF. The CDR3 DNA follows: TGCGCCAGCAGCGTGGACAGGGGTGAGGATGAGCAGTTCTTC.

The J gene is TRBJ2-5, the V gene TRBV2; 7 nucleotides align to TRBD2. V shed 3 bases, J shed 7 bases, and the junction held 2 bases outside the gene matches. This CDR3 comprises 12 residues. CDR1 and CDR2 from the germline V gene are SNHLY and FYNNEI. The CDR3 spells CASSDGGRTQYF. DNA for the CDR3: TGTGCCAGCAGTGACGGCGGGAGGACCCAGTACTTC.

This clonotype was counted only a few times. The genes are TRBV6-1 and TRBJ1-2; TRBD1 matches 9 bases. The J segment lost 7 bases and the V segment lost 3 bases, leaving 9 bases of the junction unmatched. The length of the CDR3 is 15 residues. CDR1 is MNHNS, CDR2 SASEGT, per germline. CDR3 sequence reads: CASSDGQGIVFGYTF. Written as DNA, the CDR3 is TGTGCCAGCAGTGACGGACAGGGGATTGTGTTTGGCTACACCTTC.

A few counts support this clonotype. DNA of the CDR3: TGTGCCAGCAATGGACTAGCGGGAAGCCAAGAGACCCAGTACTTC. Protein product: CASNGLAGSQETQYF. This chain uses TRBV2 with TRBJ2-5; 12 nucleotides align to TRBD2. From germline, CDR1 is SNHLY and CDR2 FYNNEI. The CDR3 totals 15 residues. V was clipped by 7 bases and J by 1 base; unmatched bases: 4.

This chain links TRBV18 with TRBJ1-1, with 8 bases that match TRBD1. The CDR3 loop spans 14 amino acids. Germline CDR1 reads KGHSH; CDR2 reads LQKENI. The ends lost 3 bases at V and 4 bases at J; junction bases unmatched: 4. The chain's CDR3 is CASSPSTGATEAFF. CDR3 bases: TGTGCCAGCTCACCCTCGACAGGGGCCACTGAAGCTTTCTTT.

This clonotype was observed a handful of times. The V call is TRBV15, the J call TRBJ2-3; TRBD2 agrees at 13 bases. This CDR3 region has 17 residues. Trimming at V came to 0 bases and at J to 4 bases, leaving 4 bases not matched to a gene. CDR1 LNHNV and CDR2 YYDKDF come from the germline V gene (reference sequence). The CDR3 nucleotides read TGTGCCACCAGCAGAGATGCTGGACTAGCGGGAGCAGATACGCAGTATTTT. The encoded protein is CATSRDAGLAGADTQYF.

The chain uses TRBV7-2 and TRBJ2-7, with a weak D call TRBD1 (6 bases). V lost 5 bases, J lost 2 bases, and 16 bases lay in between. Per germline, CDR1 SGHTA and CDR2 FQGNSA. The CDR3 contains 15 residues. The CDR3 sequence is CASSPLTGIPYEQYF. The DNA for the CDR3 is TGTGCCAGCAGCCCCCTGACAGGTATCCCCTACGAGCAGTACTTC.